The entry below gives a single T cell receptor (beta chain) sequence along with its context. V gave up 0 bases and J gave up 1 base, with 7 bases separating them. CDR1 SGHVS and CDR2 FQNEAQ come from the germline V gene. The CDR3 has 15 residues. The data are from a study of blood T cell repertoires in COVID-19. Clones were read by immunoSEQ multiplex PCR, and TCRdb kept only the in-frame ones, dropping some. The sample holds more than 110,000 clones, roughly 90% seen once. The chain links TRBV7-8 to TRBJ1-3; no reliable D call. The sequence was collected from a man aged 50-60 years with active or convalescent COVID-19. The sample comprised peripheral blood. The CDR3 region is CASSLAAGSGNTIYF. The DNA of the CDR3 is TGTGCCAGCAGCTTAGCGGCGGGGTCTGGAAACACCATATATTTT. Supplemented by reference TRBV7-8 and TRBJ1-3, the full variable domain reads GAGVSQSPRYKVAKRGQDVALRCDPISGHVSLFWYQQALGQGPEFLTYFQNEAQLDKSGLPSDRFFAERPEGSVSTLKIQRTQQEDSAVYLCASSLAAGSGNTIYFGEGSWLTVV.